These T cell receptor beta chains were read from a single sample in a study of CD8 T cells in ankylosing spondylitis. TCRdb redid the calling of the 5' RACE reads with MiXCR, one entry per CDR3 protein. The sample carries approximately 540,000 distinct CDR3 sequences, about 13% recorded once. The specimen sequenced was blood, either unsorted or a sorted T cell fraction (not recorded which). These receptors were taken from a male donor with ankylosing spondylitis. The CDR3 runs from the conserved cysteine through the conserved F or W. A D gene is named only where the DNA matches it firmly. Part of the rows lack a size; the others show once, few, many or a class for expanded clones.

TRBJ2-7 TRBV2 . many CASSEIGQGEQYF TGTGCCAGCAGTGAAATTGGGCAAGGCGAGCAGTACTTC
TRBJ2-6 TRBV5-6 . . CASSLMSGANVLTF TGTGCCAGCAGCCTAATGTCTGGGGCCAACGTCCTGACTTTC
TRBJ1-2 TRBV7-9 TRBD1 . CASSPWDRDDYGYTF TGTGCCAGCAGCCCGTGGGACAGGGACGACTATGGCTACACCTTC
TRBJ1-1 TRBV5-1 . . CASSLVGRRTEAFF TGCGCCAGCAGCTTGGTTGGGAGGAGGACTGAAGCTTTCTTT
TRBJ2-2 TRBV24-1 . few CATRFLSVNDTGELFF TGTGCCACCAGGTTCCTCAGCGTTAACGACACCGGGGAGCTGTTTTTT
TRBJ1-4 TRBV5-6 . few CASSPSGGAEKLFF TGTGCCAGCAGCCCGAGTGGGGGCGCCGAAAAACTGTTTTTT
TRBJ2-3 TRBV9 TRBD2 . CASSVEAGGFTDTQYF TGTGCCAGCAGCGTAGAGGCGGGAGGGTTCACAGATACGCAGTATTTT
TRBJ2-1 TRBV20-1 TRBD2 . CSANPGLRNYNEQFF TGCAGTGCTAACCCGGGACTAAGGAACTACAATGAGCAGTTCTTC
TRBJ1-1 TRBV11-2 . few CASSLVASGTTEAFF TGTGCCAGCAGCTTAGTGGCAAGCGGAACTACTGAAGCTTTCTTT
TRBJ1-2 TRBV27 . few CASSFNGNSANYGYTF TGTGCCAGCAGTTTCAACGGGAATTCGGCCAACTATGGCTACACCTTC
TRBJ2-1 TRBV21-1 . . CASSKRAGMAYNEQFF TGTGCCAGCAGCAAACGCGCAGGGATGGCCTACAATGAGCAGTTCTTC
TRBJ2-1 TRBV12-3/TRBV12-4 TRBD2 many CASRRLAGGTHNEQFF TGTGCCAGCAGGAGATTAGCGGGAGGGACCCACAATGAGCAGTTCTTC
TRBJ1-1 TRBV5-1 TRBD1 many CASSMTGGADTEAFF TGCGCCAGCAGCATGACAGGGGGCGCGGACACTGAAGCTTTCTTT
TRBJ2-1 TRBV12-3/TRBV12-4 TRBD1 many CASTRGIGYNEQFF TGTGCCAGCACCAGGGGGATTGGGTACAATGAGCAGTTCTTC
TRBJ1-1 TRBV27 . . CASSSRDGEMNTEAFF TGTGCCAGCAGTTCCCGGGACGGGGAAATGAACACTGAAGCTTTCTTT
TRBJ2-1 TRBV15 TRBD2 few CATSRATISGSYNEQFF TGTGCCACCAGCAGAGCAACGATTAGCGGGAGTTACAATGAGCAGTTCTTC
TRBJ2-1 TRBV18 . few CASSPRDGNYYNEQFF TGTGCCAGCTCACCCAGGGACGGAAATTACTACAATGAGCAGTTCTTC
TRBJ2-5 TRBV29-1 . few CSVVRASIRETQYF TGCAGCGTTGTTCGGGCCTCTATAAGGGAGACCCAGTACTTC
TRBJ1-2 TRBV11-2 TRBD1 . CASSLPRQGSAESYGYTF TGTGCCAGCAGCTTACCCCGACAGGGGTCGGCCGAGTCCTATGGCTACACCTTC
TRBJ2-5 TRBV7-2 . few CASSIRGLQETQYF TGTGCCAGCAGCATTAGGGGCCTCCAAGAGACCCAGTACTTC
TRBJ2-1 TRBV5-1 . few CASSLGVAMGPNEQFF TGCGCCAGCAGCTTGGGGGTAGCCATGGGGCCCAATGAGCAGTTCTTC
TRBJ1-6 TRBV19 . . CASSLTEEDSPLHF TGTGCCAGTTCTCTGACAGAGGAGGATTCACCCCTCCACTTT
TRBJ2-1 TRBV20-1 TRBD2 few CSARVAGGPSYNEQFF TGCAGTGCTAGGGTAGCGGGAGGGCCATCCTACAATGAGCAGTTCTTC
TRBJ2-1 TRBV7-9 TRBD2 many CASRLGLAVYNEQFF TGTGCCAGCAGGTTGGGACTAGCGGTCTACAATGAGCAGTTCTTC
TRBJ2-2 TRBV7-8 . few CASSLGALHTGELFF TGTGCCAGCAGCTTAGGTGCACTACACACCGGGGAGCTGTTTTTT
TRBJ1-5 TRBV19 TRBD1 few CASWDRYSNQPQHF TGTGCCAGTTGGGACAGGTATAGCAATCAGCCCCAGCATTTT
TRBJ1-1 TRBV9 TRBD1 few CASSVGQGVVNTEAFF TGTGCCAGCAGCGTAGGACAGGGGGTAGTGAACACTGAAGCTTTCTTT
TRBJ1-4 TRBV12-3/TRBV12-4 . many CASSRGEPTTNEKLFF TGTGCCAGCAGTCGAGGGGAGCCAACAACTAATGAAAAACTGTTTTTT
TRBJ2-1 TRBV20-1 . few CSAALNRPYNEQFF TGCAGTGCTGCCCTGAACCGGCCCTACAATGAGCAGTTCTTC
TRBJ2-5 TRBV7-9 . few CASSLAEGGETQYF TGTGCCAGCAGCTTAGCGGAGGGAGGAGAGACCCAGTACTTC
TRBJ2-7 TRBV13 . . CASSWIPRDEQYF TGTGCCAGCAGCTGGATCCCTCGGGACGAGCAGTACTTC
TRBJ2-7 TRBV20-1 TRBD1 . CSARSRGQPPLSYEQYF TGCAGTGCTAGATCACGGGGACAGCCCCCCCTCTCCTACGAGCAGTACTTC
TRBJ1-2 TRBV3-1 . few CASSQDSYPSF TGTGCCAGCAGCCAAGATTCTTATCCCTCCTTC
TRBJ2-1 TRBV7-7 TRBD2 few CASSSGLAKVGEQFF TGTGCCAGCAGCTCGGGACTAGCGAAGGTCGGTGAGCAGTTCTTC
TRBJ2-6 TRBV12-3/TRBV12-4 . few CASSLPPGPSGANVLTF TGTGCCAGCAGTTTACCACCAGGCCCCTCTGGGGCCAACGTCCTGACTTTC
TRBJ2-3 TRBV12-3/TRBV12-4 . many CASSFLQSDTQYF TGTGCCAGCAGTTTCCTACAATCAGATACGCAGTATTTT
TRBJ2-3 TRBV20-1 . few CSARDREGTDTQYF TGCAGTGCTAGAGACAGGGAGGGCACAGATACGCAGTATTTT
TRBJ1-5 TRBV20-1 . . CSARSDSDQPQHF TGCAGTGCTAGGTCGGACAGCGATCAGCCCCAGCATTTT
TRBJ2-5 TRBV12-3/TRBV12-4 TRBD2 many CASSPRTSGKETQYF TGTGCCAGCAGTCCGAGGACTAGCGGAAAAGAGACCCAGTACTTC
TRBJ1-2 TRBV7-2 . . CASSLDYRAGYTF TGTGCCAGCAGCTTAGACTACAGGGCTGGCTACACCTTC
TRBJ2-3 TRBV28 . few CASSLGQWGSDTQYF TGTGCCAGCAGTTTAGGACAGTGGGGATCAGATACGCAGTATTTT
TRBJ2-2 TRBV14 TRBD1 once CASSRWGQGVTGELFF TGTGCCAGCAGCCGCTGGGGACAGGGAGTCACCGGGGAGCTGTTTTTT
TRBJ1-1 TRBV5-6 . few CASSSRISIRDTEAFF TGTGCCAGCAGCTCCCGCATATCCATAAGGGACACTGAAGCTTTCTTT
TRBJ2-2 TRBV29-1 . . CSAGWPGAGELFF TGCAGCGCCGGATGGCCGGGCGCCGGGGAGCTGTTTTTT
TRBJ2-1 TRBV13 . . CASSLEDGGREFF TGTGCCAGCAGCTTGGAGGACGGAGGTCGGGAGTTCTTC
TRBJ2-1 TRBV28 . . CASTLGGRLGYNEQFF TGTGCCAGCACTTTGGGGGGACGCTTAGGCTACAATGAGCAGTTCTTC
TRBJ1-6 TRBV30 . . CAWSDGTENSPLHF TGTGCCTGGAGTGATGGGACGGAAAATTCACCCCTCCACTTT
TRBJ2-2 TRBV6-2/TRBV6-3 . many CASSYSGDTGELFF TGTGCCAGCAGTTACTCGGGAGACACCGGGGAGCTGTTTTTT
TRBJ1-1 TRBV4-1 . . CASSQVNVGRGDEAFF TGCGCCAGCAGCCAAGTAAACGTGGGTCGTGGGGATGAAGCTTTCTTT
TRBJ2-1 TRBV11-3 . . CASSLEGGSRYNEQFF TGTGCCAGCAGCTTAGAGGGCGGGTCGCGGTACAATGAGCAGTTCTTC
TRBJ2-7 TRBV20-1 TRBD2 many CSASGLAGVYEQYF TGCAGTGCTTCGGGACTAGCGGGAGTCTACGAGCAGTACTTC
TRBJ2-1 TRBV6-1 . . CASSPSRGESANEQFF TGTGCCAGCAGCCCGAGTCGGGGTGAGAGCGCCAATGAGCAGTTCTTC
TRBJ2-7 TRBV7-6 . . CASSLRSLAFSYEQYF TGTGCCAGCAGCTTAAGGTCGCTAGCGTTCTCCTACGAGCAGTACTTC
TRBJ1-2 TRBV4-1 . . CASSQDSDPNGYTF TGCGCCAGCAGCCAAGATTCAGATCCAAATGGCTACACCTTC
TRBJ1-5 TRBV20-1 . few CSAPERRTSNQPQHF TGCAGTGCTCCCGAAAGACGGACTAGCAATCAGCCCCAGCATTTT
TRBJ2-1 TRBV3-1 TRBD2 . CASSPSGRAIEQFF TGTGCCAGCAGCCCTAGCGGGAGGGCCATTGAGCAGTTCTTC
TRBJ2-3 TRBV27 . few CASRTGPRVNTQYF TGTGCCAGCAGGACGGGACCCCGGGTGAATACGCAGTATTTT
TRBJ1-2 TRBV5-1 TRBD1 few CASRSATGGTNYGYTF TGCGCCAGCAGGAGTGCGACAGGGGGGACCAACTATGGCTACACCTTC
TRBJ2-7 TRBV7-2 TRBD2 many CASSLAATSDEQYF TGTGCCAGCAGCTTAGCCGCTACTAGCGACGAGCAGTACTTC